The sequence of this TCR beta chain was determined in a study of cytomegalovirus exposure and HLA in healthy donors. Whole-study findings and limits: Likely technical artifact: a cluster of highly shared sequence variants. Among donors in an Asian-associated ancestry cluster, a later analysis reportedly found fewer N-insertions than the roughly 730-donor mean.

In regard to this clone: Its antigen is undetermined.

The PCR ran on 60 Vbeta and 13 Jbeta primers. Using immunoSEQ multiplex PCR, the repertoire was profiled, and TCRdb retains in-frame clones only, with some absent. This repertoire shows 200,000 to 250,000 clones, around 80% found once; its top ten account for around 2.8%. This CDR3 has 17 residues. The germline V and J ends were trimmed by 5 bases and 1 base, with 15 bases remaining between them. Germline V lookup: CDR1 SGHTA, CDR2 FQGNSA. This clonotype was sampled from a woman aged 55 to 70 in good health and CMV-seropositive. Sequencing used PBMCs. This sequence joins TRBV7-2 and TRBJ2-6, with a tentative D call TRBD1 (7 bases). This CDR3 is CASSRQGLGSGANVLTF. The DNA for the CDR3 is TGTGCCAGCAGCCGACAGGGACTGGGGTCTGGGGCCAACGTCCTGACTTTC.